This TCR beta chain was obtained from a study of tumor-infiltrating lymphocytes in primary liver carcinoma. General study results and limits: Compared with tumor region pairs, tumor-adjacent and tumor-blood pairs overlapped less.

In the case of this clonotype: Its antigen is not identified. A much larger clone lies one base from this, so it may be a read error.

Without any cell sorting, 20-30 mg of bulk tissue yielded co-extracted RNA and DNA. Germline V gene data show CDR1 as MDHEN and CDR2 as SYDVKM. The CDR3 contains 15 residues. Starting material of around 490 ng total RNA yielded TCR beta cDNA via a constant-region primer. Slightly modified ARM-PCR served as the procedure for the TCR beta libraries. These libraries came from three rounds of nested multiplex PCR. A C-beta reverse primer was combined with TRBV1-TRBV30 forward primers in the first two PCR rounds, and each round had roughly 11 cycles. TCRdb used MiXCR to reprocess the multiplex PCR reads, holding one entry per CDR3 protein. The repertoire includes 20,000 to 30,000 distinct CDR3 sequences, 78% of them detected once, and roughly half sits in the top ten.

The rearrangement joins TRBV28 to TRBJ1-6; 7 nucleotides agree with TRBD1. Sequenced: liver tumor tissue from sampling region 3. Subset specified: tumor region T3, left-lateral pole. The TCR comes from a man aged 40-55 years with primary liver carcinoma and hepatitis B virus infection. The CDR3 loop reads CASREGAAYNSSLRF. The CDR3 DNA sequence: TGTGCCAGCAGGGAGGGGGCGGCCTATAATTCATCCCTCCGCTTT.